This section outlines one T cell receptor (beta chain) sequence together with its context. Its specificity is unknown. The sample comes from a study of cytomegalovirus exposure and HLA in healthy donors. Study-level results: HLA-A and HLA-B allele assignments for most subjects were reportedly predicted accurately using TCR beta sequences. A later analysis found that most CMV-associated TCR beta chains appeared HLA-restricted. With later analysis, a missense DCLRE1C variant became linked to TCR beta V- and J-gene trimming.

The PCR employed 60 Vbeta primers together with 13 Jbeta primers. The data were produced by immunoSEQ multiplex PCR, yet TCRdb's version contains in-frame clones alone and is incomplete. The sample records around 180,000 clones, about four fifths being singletons. Trimming took 8 bases from V and 0 from J; bases not matched to a gene: 1. CDR3 length equals 13 residues. Germline CDR1 is MNHEY and CDR2 is SVGAGI. The V gene is TRBV6-5, the J gene TRBJ2-1; TRBD2 aligns across 7 bases. Sequencing was carried out using PBMCs. This TCR derives from a woman in her fifties or sixties in good health and CMV-seronegative. This chain's CDR3 is CASAGVSYNEQFF. The CDR3, as DNA: TGTGCCAGCGCGGGGGTCTCCTACAATGAGCAGTTCTTC.